These 7 T cell receptor beta chains were sequenced from one sample in a study of CD8 T cells in ankylosing spondylitis. TCRdb passed the 5' RACE reads through MiXCR, listing each CDR3 protein once. Among under 120,000 distinct CDR3 sequences, under 30% were seen once, and the ten largest hold 9% to 15%. Input material: synovial fluid, either unsorted or a sorted T cell fraction (not recorded which). These receptors originate from a male donor with ankylosing spondylitis.

This rearrangement joins TRBV5-1 to TRBJ1-5; no firm D call. Germline V gene lookup returns CDR1 SGHRS and CDR2 YFSETQ. This CDR3 comprises 13 residues. Trimming left V 2 bases short and J 3 bases short, with 6 bases between. The CDR3 DNA follows: TGCGCCAGCAGCTTCGCGGCCAATCAGCCCCAGCATTTT. Translated, it gives CASSFAANQPQHF.

V and J are TRBV10-3 and TRBJ2-7; 9 bases are shared with TRBD2. Trimming took 0 bases from V and 6 from J; bases not matched to a gene: 3. CDR3 size: 14 residues. The germline CDR1 and CDR2 sequences are ENHRY and SYGVKD. For the CDR3, the DNA is TGTGCCATCAGTGAGTCGGGACTAGCTGCCGAGCAGTACGTC. Its protein product is CAISESGLAAEQYV.

J is TRBJ2-3 and V is TRBV25-1; 14 bases align to TRBD2. The CDR3 extends over 18 amino acids. Germline loops: CDR1 MGHDK, CDR2 SYGVNS. V trimming: 1 base; J trimming: 3 bases; junction bases outside the gene matches: 6. In nucleotides, the CDR3 is TGTGCCAGCAGTGAATGGGGGACTAGCGGGAGTAGGACAGATACGCAGTATTTT. Protein sequence: CASSEWGTSGSRTDTQYF.

The table lists this clonotype with a few counts. The V and J genes are TRBV5-6 and TRBJ1-1; no reliable D call. CDR3 size: 17 residues. The germline gives CDR1 SGHDT, CDR2 YYEEEE. Trimming removed 3 bases from V and 5 bases from J, with 23 bases in between. The chain's CDR3 is CASSSSLLRWKETEAFF. As DNA, the CDR3 is TGTGCCAGCAGCTCTTCCCTCCTTCGATGGAAGGAAACTGAAGCTTTCTTT. The whole variable domain, remainder taken from reference TRBV5-6 and TRBJ1-1, is DAGVTQSPTHLIKTRGQQVTLRCSPKSGHDTVSWYQQALGQGPQFIFQYYEEEERQRGNFPDRFSGHQFPNYSSELNVNALLLGDSALYLCASSSSLLRWKETEAFFGQGTRLTVV.

The V call is TRBV3-1, the J call TRBJ1-1; D uncertain. Germline lookup yields CDR1 LGHDT and CDR2 YNNKEL (reference sequence). The CDR3 is 13 amino acids. V was cut by 2 bases and J by 6 bases, with 10 bases left in between. Here the CDR3 reads CASSQLALSEAFF. CDR3 nucleotide sequence: TGTGCCAGCAGCCAACTTGCGCTATCTGAAGCTTTCTTT.

The count of this clonotype is one. The gene calls are TRBV7-2 and TRBJ2-1; no reliable D call. The CDR3 has 14 residues. CDR1 and CDR2 (germline): SGHTA, FQGNSA. V lost 8 bases to trimming and J lost 0 bases, with 11 bases between them. CDR3 bases: TGTGCCAGCCGGGCCCGGAGCTCCTACAATGAGCAGTTCTTC. Encoded protein: CASRARSSYNEQFF.

This clonotype was detected only once. The CDR3 ends on some other residue instead of the conserved phenylalanine or tryptophan, so this is likely a read error. The rearrangement uses TRBV3-1 and TRBJ2-7, with D perhaps being TRBD1 or TRBD2 (5 bases each). In germline, CDR1 is LGHDT, CDR2 YNNKEL (reference sequence). This CDR3 is 15 amino acids long. The germline V and J ends were trimmed by 3 bases and 0 bases, with 12 bases remaining between them. The CDR3, as DNA: TGTGCCAGCAGCCAGCCCGGGACGACCTCCTACGAGCAGTACTTG. As protein: CASSQPGTTSYEQYL.